A selection of T cell receptor beta chains follows, all from one sample in a study of T-cell memory formation after mild COVID-19. TCRdb reanalysed the 5' RACE reads using MiXCR and keeps one entry per CDR3 protein. Here the sample spans more than 7,000 distinct CDR3 sequences, around 32% being singletons. Sequenced material: PBMCs or a T cell subset sorted from them (not recorded which). These receptors all come from an adult woman who had mild COVID-19 (a few samples of this study predate the infection). Cell type and time point are not known. The CDR3 runs from the conserved cysteine through the conserved F or W. D genes are given only for firm matches. Clone size appears in some rows only: once, few, many, or a class for an expanded clone.

abundance: .
j_gene: TRBJ2-7
d_gene: .
v_gene: TRBV5-1
CDR3aa: CASSISGGPTSYEQYF
CDR3nt: TGCGCCAGCAGCATATCCGGGGGACCCACTTCCTACGAGCAGTACTTC

abundance: many
j_gene: TRBJ1-1
d_gene: .
v_gene: TRBV30
CDR3aa: CAWNGRWGQNTEAFF
CDR3nt: TGTGCCTGGAACGGACGATGGGGCCAGAACACTGAAGCTTTCTTT

abundance: many
j_gene: TRBJ2-7
d_gene: .
v_gene: TRBV15
CDR3aa: CATSRETVYEQYF
CDR3nt: TGTGCCACCAGCAGAGAAACAGTCTACGAGCAGTACTTC

abundance: many
j_gene: TRBJ1-5
d_gene: TRBD1
v_gene: TRBV2
CDR3aa: CASLGQDEFDYQPQHF
CDR3nt: TGTGCCAGCCTCGGACAGGATGAATTTGATTATCAGCCCCAGCATTTT

abundance: many
j_gene: TRBJ1-1
d_gene: .
v_gene: TRBV9
CDR3aa: CASSVEPGWTPNTEAFF
CDR3nt: TGTGCCAGCAGCGTAGAACCGGGTTGGACCCCGAACACTGAAGCTTTCTTT

abundance: many
j_gene: TRBJ1-2
d_gene: TRBD1
v_gene: TRBV12-3/TRBV12-4
CDR3aa: CASSFRIQGALGFFSYTF
CDR3nt: TGTGCCAGCAGTTTCCGAATCCAGGGGGCGCTGGGTTTTTTCAGCTACACCTTC

abundance: many
j_gene: TRBJ2-5
d_gene: .
v_gene: TRBV18
CDR3aa: CASSPGGTKRSQYF
CDR3nt: TGTGCCAGCTCGCCAGGGGGGACCAAGAGGTCCCAGTACTTC

abundance: many
j_gene: TRBJ2-3
d_gene: TRBD2
v_gene: TRBV27
CDR3aa: CASRLWAAGGGWGTDTQYF
CDR3nt: TGTGCCAGCAGACTATGGGCCGCGGGGGGGGGATGGGGCACAGATACGCAGTATTTT

abundance: many
j_gene: TRBJ2-1
d_gene: TRBD2
v_gene: TRBV7-8
CDR3aa: CASSFPTGGLVGSYNEQFF
CDR3nt: TGTGCCAGCAGCTTCCCGACGGGGGGACTTGTAGGGTCCTACAATGAGCAGTTCTTC

abundance: many
j_gene: TRBJ2-1
d_gene: .
v_gene: TRBV6-5
CDR3aa: CASTIRGGNEQFF
CDR3nt: TGTGCCAGCACCATAAGGGGTGGGAATGAGCAGTTCTTC

abundance: many
j_gene: TRBJ2-2
d_gene: .
v_gene: TRBV7-3
CDR3aa: CASSLIGQVNTGELFF
CDR3nt: TGTGCCAGCAGCTTAATTGGTCAGGTGAACACCGGGGAGCTGTTTTTT

abundance: .
j_gene: TRBJ2-1
d_gene: .
v_gene: TRBV7-9
CDR3aa: CASRPRVGAPFF
CDR3nt: TGTGCCAGTCGACCAAGGGTAGGGGCACCGTTCTTC

abundance: .
j_gene: TRBJ1-1
d_gene: .
v_gene: TRBV11-3
CDR3aa: CASSLAGAPDTEAFF
CDR3nt: TGTGCCAGCAGCTTAGCGGGGGCGCCGGACACTGAAGCTTTCTTT

abundance: many
j_gene: TRBJ2-2
d_gene: .
v_gene: TRBV3-1
CDR3aa: CASSHYSYWMNTGELFF
CDR3nt: TGTGCCAGCAGCCACTATTCTTACTGGATGAACACCGGGGAGCTGTTTTTT

abundance: few
j_gene: TRBJ2-3
d_gene: TRBD2
v_gene: TRBV7-9
CDR3aa: CASSLGSAGSRTDTQYF
CDR3nt: TGTGCCAGCAGCTTAGGGTCAGCGGGGAGTCGCACAGATACGCAGTATTTT

abundance: .
j_gene: TRBJ2-3
d_gene: .
v_gene: TRBV5-1
CDR3aa: CASSLAVGNPTDTQYF
CDR3nt: TGCGCCAGCAGCTTGGCGGTAGGGAATCCCACAGATACGCAGTATTTT

abundance: medium-sized
j_gene: TRBJ2-1
d_gene: TRBD2
v_gene: TRBV12-3/TRBV12-4
CDR3aa: CASSQPTSGDNEQFF
CDR3nt: TGTGCCAGCAGTCAACCGACTAGCGGAGACAATGAGCAGTTCTTC

abundance: many
j_gene: TRBJ2-6
d_gene: TRBD2
v_gene: TRBV4-2
CDR3aa: CASSQDPRGAAGANVLTF
CDR3nt: TGTGCCAGCAGCCAAGATCCGCGGGGGGCTGCTGGGGCCAACGTCCTGACTTTC

abundance: .
j_gene: TRBJ2-5
d_gene: .
v_gene: TRBV29-1
CDR3aa: CSVDPRTQETQYF
CDR3nt: TGCAGCGTTGATCCCAGAACGCAAGAGACCCAGTACTTC

abundance: many
j_gene: TRBJ1-1
d_gene: .
v_gene: TRBV7-9
CDR3aa: CASSLGMGVETEAFF
CDR3nt: TGTGCCAGCAGCCTTGGAATGGGGGTGGAAACTGAAGCTTTCTTT